This T cell receptor beta chain was captured by sequencing in a study of blood T cells in healthy people across ages. General study findings and limits: Unknown donor CMV status possibly confounded expanded clonotype changes. A strong correlation was seen between TCR beta diversity and naive T cell percentage.

It was with a sample-barcoded 5' primer and a J-beta primer mix that a second PCR of roughly 7 to 12 cycles was run. Tagging of each cDNA molecule was performed by a template-switch adaptor with 12 random nucleotides. Using its own MiXCR run on the 5' RACE reads, TCRdb lists one record per CDR3 protein. Seen here are about 1.5 million distinct CDR3 sequences, 42% observed once, and the top ten hold approximately 4%. This clonotype was seen more than once but under ten times. The antigen is unknown. Peripheral blood was drawn, around 9.3 milliliters per donor. Germline V lookup: CDR1 LGHDT, CDR2 YNNKEL (reference sequence). This CDR3 is 14 amino acids long. The ends were cut back, 6 bases at V and 7 bases at J, with 16 bases in the middle.

The J gene is TRBJ2-1, the V gene TRBV3-1; D is perhaps TRBD1 (6 bases). The receptor's source is a woman in her late teens or twenties in good health. Sequencing input: blood. The CDR3 DNA reads as TGTGCCAGCAGTCAACAGGGTTCTCCTAATGAGCAGTTCTTC. The encoded protein is CASSQQGSPNEQFF.